The 20 T cell receptor beta chains presented below share a single source sample, sequenced in a study of T-cell memory formation after mild COVID-19. In TCRdb, the 5' RACE reads were re-called with MiXCR into one record per CDR3 protein. The data show about 340,000 distinct CDR3 sequences, around 21% seen once. Material for sequencing was PBMCs or a T cell subset sorted from them (not recorded which). The receptors here all came from an adult woman who had mild COVID-19 (a few samples of this study predate the infection). Cell type and time point are not known.

This clonotype was found a few times. This chain joins TRBV12-3 or TRBV12-4 and TRBJ2-2; TRBD1 might be the D (6 bases). CDR3 length: 14 residues. V lost 8 bases and J 0 bases, leaving 10 bases between the germline ends. In DNA form, the CDR3 reads TGTGCCAGCTCAGACAGGTCGAACACCGGGGAGCTGTTTTTT. Amino acid sequence: CASSDRSNTGELFF.

V gene TRBV27 combines with J gene TRBJ2-2; TRBD1 matches at 7 bases. Looked up from germline, CDR1 is MNHEY and CDR2 is SMNVEV (reference sequence). V shed 5 bases, J shed 7 bases, and the junction held 4 bases outside the gene matches. The CDR3 is 13 amino acids. The DNA for the CDR3 is TGTGCCAGCAGTCTACAGGGGATCGGGGAGCTGTTTTTT. It yields the protein CASSLQGIGELFF.

This chain joins TRBV4-1 and TRBJ2-5, with D perhaps matching TRBD2 (5 bases). CDR1 and CDR2 from the germline V gene are MGHRA and YSYEKL. Deletions cut 0 bases from V and 5 bases from J, with 10 bases between. This CDR3 comprises 14 residues. CDR3 DNA sequence: TGCGCCAGCAGCCAAGAGCGGGTGGCGGAGACCCAGTACTTC. Translating gives CASSQERVAETQYF.

The genes are TRBV7-3 and TRBJ2-1, with 7 bases lining up with TRBD2. The CDR3 runs 17 residues. Germline-derived CDR1 and CDR2 are SGHTA and FQGTGA. With V trimmed by 1 base and J by 15 bases, 21 bases remained unmatched. DNA of the CDR3: TGTGCCAGCAGCTTAAATGGGGCTAGCGGCCTTTTATCCCTCATGTTCTTC. Translating gives CASSLNGASGLLSLMFF.

This clonotype was observed a few times. This sequence joins TRBV20-1 and TRBJ2-7; D is perhaps TRBD1 (5 bases). Between the trimmed V and J ends, which lost 0 bases and 3 bases, there was a span of 9 bases. From germline, CDR1 is DFQATT and CDR2 SNEGSKA (reference sequence). CDR3 length: 13 amino acids. The CDR3 region is CSARDSQGYEQYF. The DNA of the CDR3 is TGCAGTGCTAGAGATTCGCAGGGCTACGAGCAGTACTTC.

The chain links TRBV7-8 to TRBJ1-1; D not resolved. V shed 2 bases and J shed 7 bases, with 17 bases lying between them. This CDR3 region has 15 residues. Germline CDR1 is SGHVS and CDR2 is FQNEAQ. Written as DNA, the CDR3 is TGTGCCAGCAGCTTAATGATGGGCACGGAGAGTGAAGCTTTCTTT. Amino acids: CASSLMMGTESEAFF.

There are a few counts of this clonotype. The chain carries TRBV11-2 and TRBJ1-6; tentative D call: TRBD1 (6 bases). Trimming stripped 6 bases from V and 5 bases from J, with 17 bases between. This CDR3 has 16 residues. Germline V gene data show CDR1 as SGHAT and CDR2 as FQNNGV. The chain's CDR3 is CASRWGQGRDNSPLHF. The CDR3 region has the DNA TGTGCCAGCAGATGGGGGCAGGGTCGGGATAATTCACCCCTCCACTTT.

With respect to this clonotype: An end of the junction differs from the germline gene, which may be a read error. The rearrangement links TRBV20-1 to TRBJ1-1; D is perhaps TRBD1 (5 bases). This CDR3 region has 18 residues. In germline, CDR1 is DFQATT, CDR2 SNEGSKA (reference sequence). In nucleotides, the CDR3 is TGCAGTGCCCCTAGCTGGCGGGGGATTCGTGGGAGGAGCACTGAAGCCTTCTTT. Protein product: CSAPSWRGIRGRSTEAFF.

This clonotype appeared a single time. V gene TRBV11-1 combines with J gene TRBJ2-5, with TRBD2 matching over 11 bases. This CDR3 contains 17 residues. Germline assignment: CDR1 SGHAT and CDR2 FQDESV (reference sequence). Germline trimming cut 3 bases from V and 2 bases from J; bases unmatched to any gene: 8. The CDR3 loop reads CASSFGLAGNFQETQYF. DNA of the CDR3: TGTGCCAGCAGCTTTGGACTAGCGGGTAATTTTCAAGAGACCCAGTACTTC.

This clonotype has only a few counts. This chain uses TRBV6-6 with TRBJ1-5, with a possible D match to TRBD1 (5 bases). The CDR3 has 15 residues. V was trimmed by 7 bases and J by 0 bases, leaving 13 bases between them. CDR1 is MNHNY, CDR2 SVGAGI, per germline (reference sequence). CDR3 amino acids: CASTHGGDSNQPQHF. The CDR3 DNA is TGTGCCAGCACTCATGGGGGGGATAGCAATCAGCCCCAGCATTTT.

The chain is built from TRBV5-1 and TRBJ1-2; the match to TRBD1 covers 7 bases. V trimming: 4 bases; J trimming: 0 bases; junction bases outside the gene matches: 6. The CDR3 extends over 15 amino acids. CDR1 is SGHRS and CDR2 is YFSETQ in the germline V gene. CDR3 loop: CASSAGQTPNYGYTF. CDR3 in DNA: TGCGCCAGCAGCGCGGGACAGACACCTAACTATGGCTACACCTTC.

V and J are TRBV5-4 and TRBJ2-5, with D possibly matching TRBD2 (6 bases). CDR1 and CDR2 from the germline V gene are SGHNT and YYREEE (reference sequence). There are 14 residues in the CDR3. V was pared by 0 bases and J by 5 bases, with 11 bases between. This CDR3 is CASSLEGGWETQYF. As DNA, the CDR3 is TGTGCCAGCAGCTTGGAGGGAGGCTGGGAGACCCAGTACTTC. Full variable domain (missing parts from reference TRBV5-4 and TRBJ2-5): ETGVTQSPTHLIKTRGQQVTLRCSSQSGHNTVSWYQQALGQGPQFIFQYYREEENGRGNFPPRFSGLQFPNYSSELNVNALELDDSALYLCASSLEGGWETQYFGPGTRLLVL.

This rearrangement joins TRBV7-9 to TRBJ1-2; D possibly corresponds to TRBD1 (5 bases). Trimming removed 1 base from V and 4 bases from J, with 16 bases in between. The CDR3 has 16 residues. CDR1 and CDR2 (germline): SEHNR, FQNEAQ (reference sequence). The CDR3 sequence is CASSLVEGSNSYGYTF. Written as DNA, the CDR3 is TGTGCCAGCAGCTTAGTTGAGGGGAGTAATTCCTATGGCTACACCTTC.

The J gene is TRBJ2-1, the V gene TRBV7-2; 10 nucleotides align to TRBD2. Germline V gene data show CDR1 as SGHTA and CDR2 as FQGNSA. V was pared by 6 bases and J by 6 bases, with 11 bases of the junction left unmatched. There are 16 residues in the CDR3. As DNA, the CDR3 is TGTGCCAGCAGAGCAGGGGGGCTAGCGGGAGCCAATGAGCAGTTCTTC. Its protein product is CASRAGGLAGANEQFF.

The rearrangement uses TRBV5-1 and TRBJ2-7; D unresolved. Germline assignment: CDR1 SGHRS and CDR2 YFSETQ. The CDR3 consists of 14 residues. V lost 2 bases, J lost 0 bases, and 9 bases lay in between. CDR3 in amino acids: CASSLNPSSYEQYF. The CDR3 region has the DNA TGCGCCAGCAGCTTAAACCCAAGCTCCTACGAGCAGTACTTC.

This clonotype was found a few times. The chain joins TRBV12-3 or TRBV12-4 to TRBJ2-7, with 8 bases fitting TRBD1. Trimming cost V 8 bases and J 5 bases; bases outside gene matches: 11. This CDR3 comprises 14 residues. Here the CDR3 reads CASGRRQGQDEQYF. CDR3 in DNA: TGTGCCAGCGGTCGTCGACAGGGGCAGGACGAGCAGTACTTC.

This clonotype was counted between two and nine times. The V call is TRBV6-1, the J call TRBJ2-1, with D possibly matching TRBD2 (5 bases). The CDR3 sequence is 15 residues long. Germline CDR1 MNHNS, CDR2 SASEGT. Trimming stripped 8 bases from V and 8 bases from J, with 22 bases between. The CDR3 reads CASGPLRYSSDEQFF. In DNA, the CDR3 is TGTGCCAGCGGACCTCTTAGATATAGTAGCGATGAGCAGTTCTTC.

This clonotype was picked up a small number of times. The chain is built from TRBV7-3 and TRBJ1-5; TRBD1 agrees at 9 bases. The V gene end was trimmed by 4 bases and the J gene end by 7 bases; junction bases not matched to a gene: 5. CDR3 length equals 14 residues. Germline V CDR1 and CDR2: SGHTA, FQGTGA. The CDR3 region has the DNA TGTGCCAGCAGCTGGGACAGGGCAGGGCAGCCCCAGCATTTT. The encoded protein is CASSWDRAGQPQHF.

A word on this clonotype: Sequence at one end of the junction differs from germline and may be a read error. In DNA, the CDR3 is TGTTCCAGCAGCCCCCGCCTAGCGGGAGTCCCTGAGCAGTTCTTC. Its protein is CSSSPRLAGVPEQFF. The gene calls are TRBV7-9 and TRBJ2-1; 10 bases are a match to TRBD2. Germline lookup yields CDR1 SEHNR and CDR2 FQNEAQ (reference sequence). This CDR3 is 15 amino acids long.

The chain links TRBV6-5 to TRBJ2-5, with 8 nucleotides matching TRBD2. Germline V gene sequence: CDR1 MNHEY, CDR2 SVGAGI. The CDR3 loop spans 19 amino acids. The V and J ends lost 5 bases and 5 bases, in that order; junction bases with no gene match: 22. The CDR3 region has the DNA TGTGCCAGCAGTGGATATTCGGGTAAAATAGCGGGGCTGGCGGAGACCCAGTACTTC. Protein product: CASSGYSGKIAGLAETQYF.